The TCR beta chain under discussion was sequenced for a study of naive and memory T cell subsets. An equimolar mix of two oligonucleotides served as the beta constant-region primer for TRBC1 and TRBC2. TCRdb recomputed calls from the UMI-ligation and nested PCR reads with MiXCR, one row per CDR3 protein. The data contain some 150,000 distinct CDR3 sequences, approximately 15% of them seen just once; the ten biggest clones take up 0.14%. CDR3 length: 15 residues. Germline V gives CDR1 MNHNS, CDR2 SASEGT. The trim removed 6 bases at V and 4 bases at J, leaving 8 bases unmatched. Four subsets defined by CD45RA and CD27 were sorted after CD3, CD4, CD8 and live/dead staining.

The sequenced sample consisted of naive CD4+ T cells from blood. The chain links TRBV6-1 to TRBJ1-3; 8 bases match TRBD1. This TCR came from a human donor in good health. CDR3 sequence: CASSRWTGQGNTIYF. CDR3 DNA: TGTGCCAGCAGCCGATGGACAGGGCAAGGAAACACCATATATTTT.